This TCR beta chain derives from a study of cytomegalovirus exposure and HLA in healthy donors. For this clone: Its antigen is currently unknown.

A multiplex PCR was run with 60 Vbeta primers and 13 Jbeta primers. Using immunoSEQ multiplex PCR, the repertoire was profiled, and TCRdb retains in-frame clones only, with some absent. The sample lists 180,000 or so clones, around 76% occurring once. The CDR3 totals 14 residues. The V end was cut by 1 base, the J end by 3 bases, with 8 bases between. The germline gives CDR1 SGDLS, CDR2 YYNGEE. Whole-study results and caveats: According to the study, some 160 TCR beta chains were cytomegalovirus-associated. A classifier reportedly called cytomegalovirus status with high sensitivity and specificity. A later analysis linked a missense variant in DCLRE1C to the trimming of TCR beta V and J genes. In a later analysis, several top co-occurrence clusters appeared linked to parvovirus B19, influenza, CMV and Epstein-Barr virus.

The chain couples TRBV9 to TRBJ1-3, with D unresolved. The sequence was obtained from a woman aged 25 to 45 in good health and CMV-seropositive. The sequenced sample consisted of PBMCs. For the CDR3, the DNA is TGTGCCAGCAGCGTAACCGGGGATGGAAACACCATATATTTT. Its translation is CASSVTGDGNTIYF. Combining the CDR3 with reference TRBV9 and TRBJ1-3 gives the whole variable domain DSGVTQTPKHLITATGQRVTLRCSPRSGDLSVYWYQQSLDQGLQFLIQYYNGEERAKGNILERFSAQQFPDLHSELNLSSLELGDSALYFCASSVTGDGNTIYFGEGSWLTVV.